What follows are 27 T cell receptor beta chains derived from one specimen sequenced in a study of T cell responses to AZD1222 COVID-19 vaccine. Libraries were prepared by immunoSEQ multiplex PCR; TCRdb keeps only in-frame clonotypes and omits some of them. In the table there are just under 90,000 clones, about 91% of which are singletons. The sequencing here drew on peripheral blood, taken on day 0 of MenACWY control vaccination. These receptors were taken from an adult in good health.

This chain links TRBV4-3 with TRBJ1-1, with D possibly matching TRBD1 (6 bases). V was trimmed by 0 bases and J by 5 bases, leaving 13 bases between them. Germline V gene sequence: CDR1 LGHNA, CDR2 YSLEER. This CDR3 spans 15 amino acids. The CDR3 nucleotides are TGCGCCAGCAGCCAAGATAGGGGGGTAGGGACTGAAGCTTTCTTT. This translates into CASSQDRGVGTEAFF.

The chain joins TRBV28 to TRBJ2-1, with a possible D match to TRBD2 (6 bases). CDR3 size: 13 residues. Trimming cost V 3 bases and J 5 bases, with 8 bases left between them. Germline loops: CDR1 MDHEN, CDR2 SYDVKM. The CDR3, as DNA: TGTGCCAGCAGTTTCGGGGGACACAATGAGCAGTTCTTC. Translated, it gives CASSFGGHNEQFF.

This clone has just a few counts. As DNA, the CDR3 is TGTGCCAGCAGCCCACTCACGCGGGCAACTAATGAAAAACTGTTTTTT. Residues: CASSPLTRATNEKLFF. The V call is TRBV11-2, the J call TRBJ1-4, with unresolved D. Trimming took off 5 bases at V and 0 bases at J, with 13 bases between the two ends. This CDR3 contains 16 residues. CDR1 and CDR2 (germline): SGHAT, FQNNGV.

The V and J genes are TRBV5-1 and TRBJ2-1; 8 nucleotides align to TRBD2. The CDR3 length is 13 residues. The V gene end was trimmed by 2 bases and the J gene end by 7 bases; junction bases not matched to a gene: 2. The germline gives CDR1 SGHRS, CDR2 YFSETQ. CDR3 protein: CASSLAGENEQFF. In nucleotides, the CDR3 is TGCGCCAGCAGCTTAGCGGGGGAGAATGAGCAGTTCTTC.

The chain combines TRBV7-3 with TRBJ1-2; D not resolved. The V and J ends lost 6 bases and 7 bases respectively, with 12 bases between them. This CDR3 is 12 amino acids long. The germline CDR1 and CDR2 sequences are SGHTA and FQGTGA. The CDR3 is CASSLGAGGYTF. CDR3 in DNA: TGTGCCAGCAGTCTAGGAGCCGGTGGCTACACCTTC.

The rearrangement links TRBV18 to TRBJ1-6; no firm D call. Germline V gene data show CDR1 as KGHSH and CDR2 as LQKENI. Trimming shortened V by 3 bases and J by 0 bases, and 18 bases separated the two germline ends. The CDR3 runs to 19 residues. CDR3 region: CASSPTSGSGSSYNSPLHF. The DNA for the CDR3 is TGTGCCAGCTCACCTACCTCCGGGTCAGGCAGCTCCTATAATTCACCCCTCCACTTT.

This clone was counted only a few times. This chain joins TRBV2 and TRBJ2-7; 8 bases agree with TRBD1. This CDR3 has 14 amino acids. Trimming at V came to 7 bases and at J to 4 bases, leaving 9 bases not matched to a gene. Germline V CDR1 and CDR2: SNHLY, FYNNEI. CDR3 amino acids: CASKPVTGGYEQYF. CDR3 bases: TGTGCCAGCAAGCCGGTTACAGGGGGATACGAGCAGTACTTC.

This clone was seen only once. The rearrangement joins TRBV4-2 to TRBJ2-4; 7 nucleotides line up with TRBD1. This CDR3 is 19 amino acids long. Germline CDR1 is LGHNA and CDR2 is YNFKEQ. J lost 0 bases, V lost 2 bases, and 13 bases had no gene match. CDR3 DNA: TGTGCCAGCAGCCAAACCCGAGGGACAGTGACTATAGCCAAAAACATTCAGTACTTC. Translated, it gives CASSQTRGTVTIAKNIQYF.

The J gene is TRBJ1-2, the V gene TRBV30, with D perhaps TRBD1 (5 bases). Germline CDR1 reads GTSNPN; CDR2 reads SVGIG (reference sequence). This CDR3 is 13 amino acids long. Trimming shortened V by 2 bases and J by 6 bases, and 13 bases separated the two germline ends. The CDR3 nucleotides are TGTGCCTGGAGTCCCTCAGGGATCGATGGCTACACCTTC. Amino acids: CAWSPSGIDGYTF. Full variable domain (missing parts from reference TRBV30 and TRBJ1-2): SQTIHQWPATLVQPVGSPLSLECTVEGTSNPNLYWYRQAAGRGLQLLFYSVGIGQISSEVPQNLSASRPQDRQFILSSKKLLLSDSGFYLCAWSPSGIDGYTFGSGTRLTVV.

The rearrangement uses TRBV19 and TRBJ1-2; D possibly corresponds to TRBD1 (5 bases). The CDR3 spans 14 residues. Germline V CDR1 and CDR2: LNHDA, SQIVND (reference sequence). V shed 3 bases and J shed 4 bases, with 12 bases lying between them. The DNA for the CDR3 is TGTGCCAGTAGTATCGCCGGGACGGGCTATGGCTACACCTTC. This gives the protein CASSIAGTGYGYTF.

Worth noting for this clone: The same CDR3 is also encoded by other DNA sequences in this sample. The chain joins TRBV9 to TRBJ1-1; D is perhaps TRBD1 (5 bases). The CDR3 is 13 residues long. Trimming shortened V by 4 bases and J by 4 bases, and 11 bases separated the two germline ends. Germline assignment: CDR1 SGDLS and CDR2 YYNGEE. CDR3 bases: TGTGCCAGCAGCTATGGGGACGGCACTGAAGCTTTCTTT. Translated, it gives CASSYGDGTEAFF. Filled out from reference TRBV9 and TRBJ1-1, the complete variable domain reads DSGVTQTPKHLITATGQRVTLRCSPRSGDLSVYWYQQSLDQGLQFLIQYYNGEERAKGNILERFSAQQFPDLHSELNLSSLELGDSALYFCASSYGDGTEAFFGQGTRLTVV.

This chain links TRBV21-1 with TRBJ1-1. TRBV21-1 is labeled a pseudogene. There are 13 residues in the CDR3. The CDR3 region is CASSIEEGTEAFF. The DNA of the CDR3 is TGTGCCAGCAGCATAGAAGAGGGGACTGAAGCTTTCTTT.

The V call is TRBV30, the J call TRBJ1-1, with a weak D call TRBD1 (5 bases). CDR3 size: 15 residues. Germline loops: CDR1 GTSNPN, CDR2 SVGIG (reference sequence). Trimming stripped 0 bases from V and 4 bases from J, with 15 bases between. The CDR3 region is CAWSVNGGVGTEAFF. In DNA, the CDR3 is TGTGCCTGGAGTGTAAACGGGGGGGTCGGCACTGAAGCTTTCTTT.

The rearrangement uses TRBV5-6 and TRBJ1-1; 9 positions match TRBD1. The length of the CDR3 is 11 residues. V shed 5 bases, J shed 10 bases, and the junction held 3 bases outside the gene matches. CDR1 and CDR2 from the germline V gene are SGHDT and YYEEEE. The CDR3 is CASSRTGVAFF. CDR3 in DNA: TGTGCCAGCAGTAGGACAGGGGTAGCTTTCTTT.

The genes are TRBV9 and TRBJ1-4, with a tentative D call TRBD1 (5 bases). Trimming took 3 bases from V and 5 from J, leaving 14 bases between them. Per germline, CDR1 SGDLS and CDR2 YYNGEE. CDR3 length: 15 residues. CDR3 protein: CASSEGTGSNEKLFF. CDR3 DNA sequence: TGTGCCAGCAGCGAGGGGACGGGGTCAAATGAAAAACTGTTTTTT.

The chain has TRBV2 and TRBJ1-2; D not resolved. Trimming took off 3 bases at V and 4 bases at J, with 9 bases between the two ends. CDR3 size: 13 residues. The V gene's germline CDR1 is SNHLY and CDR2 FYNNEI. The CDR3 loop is CASSEGRTYGYTF. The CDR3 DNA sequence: TGTGCCAGCAGTGAGGGCAGGACCTATGGCTACACCTTC.

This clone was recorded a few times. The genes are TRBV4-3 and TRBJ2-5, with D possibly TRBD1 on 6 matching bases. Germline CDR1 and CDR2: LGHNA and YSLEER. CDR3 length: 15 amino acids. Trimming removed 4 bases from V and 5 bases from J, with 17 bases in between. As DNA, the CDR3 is TGCGCCAGCAGCCTACAGGGTTCTGATTTCGAGACCCAGTACTTC. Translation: CASSLQGSDFETQYF.

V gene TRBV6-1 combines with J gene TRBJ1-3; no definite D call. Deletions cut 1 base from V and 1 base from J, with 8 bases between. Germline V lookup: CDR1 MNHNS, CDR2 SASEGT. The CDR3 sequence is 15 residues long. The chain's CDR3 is CASSEDLVSGNTIYF. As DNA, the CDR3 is TGTGCCAGCAGTGAAGATTTGGTGTCTGGAAACACCATATATTTT.

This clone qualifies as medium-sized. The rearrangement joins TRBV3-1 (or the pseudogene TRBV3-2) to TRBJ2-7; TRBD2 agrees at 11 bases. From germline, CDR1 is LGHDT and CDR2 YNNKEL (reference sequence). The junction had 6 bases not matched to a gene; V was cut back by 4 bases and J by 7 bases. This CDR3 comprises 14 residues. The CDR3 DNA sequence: TGTGCCAGCAGCCCCCTAGCGGGGGGAAATGAGCAGTACTTC. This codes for CASSPLAGGNEQYF.

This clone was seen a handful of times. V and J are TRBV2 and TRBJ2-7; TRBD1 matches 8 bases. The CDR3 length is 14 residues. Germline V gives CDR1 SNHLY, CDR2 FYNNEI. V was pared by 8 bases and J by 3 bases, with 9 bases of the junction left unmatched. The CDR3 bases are TGTGCCAGCGTATACGACAGGGGCGACTACGAGCAGTACTTC. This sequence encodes CASVYDRGDYEQYF. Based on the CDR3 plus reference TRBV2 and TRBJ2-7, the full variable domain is EPEVTQTPSHQVTQMGQEVILRCVPISNHLYFYWYRQILGQKVEFLVSFYNNEISEKSEIFDDQFSVERPDGSNFTLKIRSTKLEDSAMYFCASVYDRGDYEQYFGPGTRLTVT.

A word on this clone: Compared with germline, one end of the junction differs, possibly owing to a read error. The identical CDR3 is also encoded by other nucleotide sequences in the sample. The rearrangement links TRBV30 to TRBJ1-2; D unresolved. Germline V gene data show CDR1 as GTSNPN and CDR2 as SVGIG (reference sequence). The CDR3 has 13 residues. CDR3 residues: CAWTLEANYGYTF. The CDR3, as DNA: TGCGCCTGGACGCTGGAAGCTAACTATGGCTACACCTTC.

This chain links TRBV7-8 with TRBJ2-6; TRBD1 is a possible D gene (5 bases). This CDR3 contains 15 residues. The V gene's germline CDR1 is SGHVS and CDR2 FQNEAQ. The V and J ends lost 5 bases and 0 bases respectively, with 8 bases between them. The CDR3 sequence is CASSPGISGANVLTF. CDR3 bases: TGTGCCAGCAGCCCAGGGATCTCTGGGGCCAACGTCCTGACTTTC.

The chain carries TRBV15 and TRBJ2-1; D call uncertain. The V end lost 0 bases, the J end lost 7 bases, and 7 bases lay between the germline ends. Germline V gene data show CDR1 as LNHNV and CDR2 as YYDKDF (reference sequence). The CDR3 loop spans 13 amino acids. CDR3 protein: CATSRDYANEQFF. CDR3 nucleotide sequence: TGTGCCACCAGCAGAGATTACGCAAATGAGCAGTTCTTC.

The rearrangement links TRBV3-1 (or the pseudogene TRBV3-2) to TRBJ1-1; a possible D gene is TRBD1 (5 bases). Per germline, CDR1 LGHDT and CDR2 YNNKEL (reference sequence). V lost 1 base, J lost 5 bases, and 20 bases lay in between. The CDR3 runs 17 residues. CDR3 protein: CASSQVEGRGVGTEAFF. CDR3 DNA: TGTGCCAGCAGCCAAGTAGAAGGAAGGGGAGTGGGGACTGAAGCTTTCTTT.

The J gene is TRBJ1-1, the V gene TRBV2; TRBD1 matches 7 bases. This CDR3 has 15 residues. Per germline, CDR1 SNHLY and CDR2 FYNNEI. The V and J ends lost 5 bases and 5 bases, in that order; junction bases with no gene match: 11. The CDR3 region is CASSMGQRLDTEAFF. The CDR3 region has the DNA TGTGCCAGCAGTATGGGACAGAGACTTGATACTGAAGCTTTCTTT. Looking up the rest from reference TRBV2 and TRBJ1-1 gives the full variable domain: EPEVTQTPSHQVTQMGQEVILRCVPISNHLYFYWYRQILGQKVEFLVSFYNNEISEKSEIFDDQFSVERPDGSNFTLKIRSTKLEDSAMYFCASSMGQRLDTEAFFGQGTRLTVV.

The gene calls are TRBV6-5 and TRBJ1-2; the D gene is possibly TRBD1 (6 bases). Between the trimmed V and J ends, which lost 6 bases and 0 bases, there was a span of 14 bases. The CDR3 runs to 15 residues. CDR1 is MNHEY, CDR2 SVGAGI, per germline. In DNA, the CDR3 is TGTGCCAGCAGCTCCAGACAGGCAGCTAACTATGGCTACACCTTC. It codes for CASSSRQAANYGYTF.

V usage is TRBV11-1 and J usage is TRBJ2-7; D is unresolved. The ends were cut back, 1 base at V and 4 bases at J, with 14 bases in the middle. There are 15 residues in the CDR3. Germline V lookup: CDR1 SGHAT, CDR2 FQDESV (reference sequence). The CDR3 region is CASSLVGSWSYEQYF. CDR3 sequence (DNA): TGTGCCAGCAGCTTAGTTGGGTCATGGAGTTACGAGCAGTACTTC. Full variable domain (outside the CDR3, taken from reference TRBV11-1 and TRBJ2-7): EAEVAQSPRYKITEKSQAVAFWCDPISGHATLYWYRQILGQGPELLVQFQDESVVDDSQLPKDRFSAERLKGVDSTLKIQPAELGDSAMYLCASSLVGSWSYEQYFGPGTRLTVT.